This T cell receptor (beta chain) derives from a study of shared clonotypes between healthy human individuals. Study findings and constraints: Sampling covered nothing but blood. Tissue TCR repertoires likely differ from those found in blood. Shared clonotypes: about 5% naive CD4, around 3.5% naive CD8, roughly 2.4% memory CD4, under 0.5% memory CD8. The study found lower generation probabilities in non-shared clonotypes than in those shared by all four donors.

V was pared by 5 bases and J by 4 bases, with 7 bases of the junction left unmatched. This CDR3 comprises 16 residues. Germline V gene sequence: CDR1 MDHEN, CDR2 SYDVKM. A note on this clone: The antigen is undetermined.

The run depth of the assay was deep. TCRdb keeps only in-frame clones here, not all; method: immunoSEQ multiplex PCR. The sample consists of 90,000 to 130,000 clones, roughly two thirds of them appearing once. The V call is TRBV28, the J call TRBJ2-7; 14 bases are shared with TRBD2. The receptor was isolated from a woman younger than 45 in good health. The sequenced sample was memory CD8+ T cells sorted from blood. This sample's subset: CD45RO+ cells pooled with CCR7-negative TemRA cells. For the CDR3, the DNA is TGTGCCAGCAGTCCGGGACTAGCGGGAGTCGGTTACGAGCAGTACTTC. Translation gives CASSPGLAGVGYEQYF.